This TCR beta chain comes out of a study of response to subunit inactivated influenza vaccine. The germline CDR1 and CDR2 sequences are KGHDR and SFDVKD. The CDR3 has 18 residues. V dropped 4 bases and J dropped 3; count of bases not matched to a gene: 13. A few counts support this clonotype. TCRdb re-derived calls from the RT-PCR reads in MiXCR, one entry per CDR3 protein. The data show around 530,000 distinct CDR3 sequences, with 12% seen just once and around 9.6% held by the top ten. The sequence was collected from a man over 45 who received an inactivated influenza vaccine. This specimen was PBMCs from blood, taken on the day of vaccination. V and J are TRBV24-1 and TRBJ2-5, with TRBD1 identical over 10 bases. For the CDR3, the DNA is TGTGCCACCAGTGACCCTAGTCCCGGGACAGGGGCAAAAGAGACCCAGTACTTC. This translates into CATSDPSPGTGAKETQYF.